The rows below give T cell receptor beta chains drawn from one sample of a study of T cells in Graves' hyperthyroidism and ophthalmopathy. TCRdb reanalysed the multiplex PCR reads using MiXCR and keeps one entry per CDR3 protein. The table lists approximately 600,000 distinct CDR3 sequences, approximately 14% of them singletons. Sequenced material: blood. The receptors shown here come from a woman younger than 45 with Graves' hyperthyroidism that later progressed to Graves' ophthalmopathy. CDR3s include the opening cysteine and the closing phenylalanine or tryptophan. Fields, in order: clone size, D gene, V gene, J gene, CDR3 DNA, CDR3 protein. D genes are given only for firm matches. Only some rows state a clone size, as once, few, many or a class for expanded clones.

size: few
D: TRBD2
V: TRBV3-1
J: TRBJ2-3
DNA: TGTGCCAGCAGCCAAGGACTAGCGGGTGCGCAGTATTTT
CDR3: CASSQGLAGAQYF

size: many
D: .
V: TRBV2
J: TRBJ2-5
DNA: TGTGCCAGCAGTCCTAGGGGGGACTACCAAGAGACCCAGTACTTC
CDR3: CASSPRGDYQETQYF

size: .
D: .
V: TRBV3-1
J: TRBJ1-4
DNA: TGTGCCAGCAGCCGCAGAGGGGAAGCAGAAAAACTGTTTTTT
CDR3: CASSRRGEAEKLFF

size: .
D: TRBD1
V: TRBV12-3/TRBV12-4
J: TRBJ2-7
DNA: TGTGCCAACAGTTTAGACAATTCGGACAGGGGCAACTCCTACGAGCAGTACTTC
CDR3: CANSLDNSDRGNSYEQYF

size: few
D: TRBD2
V: TRBV7-3
J: TRBJ2-1
DNA: TGTGCCAGCAGCTTGGTGCCGGGACTAGCGGGAGGAGCGCAGTACAATGAGCAGTTCTTC
CDR3: CASSLVPGLAGGAQYNEQFF

size: once
D: TRBD1
V: TRBV2
J: TRBJ2-1
DNA: TGTGCCAGCAGGGGAAGCGCCAGGGGGTTTGCGAATGAGCAGTTCTTC
CDR3: CASRGSARGFANEQFF

size: many
D: .
V: TRBV6-5
J: TRBJ1-3
DNA: TGTGCCAGCAGTTACTCTTTCGGGACCACTGGAAACACCATATATTTT
CDR3: CASSYSFGTTGNTIYF

size: .
D: .
V: TRBV6-1
J: TRBJ2-3
DNA: TGTGCCAGCAGCCTTCCTTCACTAGACACAGATACGCAGTATTTT
CDR3: CASSLPSLDTDTQYF

size: many
D: .
V: TRBV10-3
J: TRBJ1-1
DNA: TGTGCCATCAGGATGGGGACATTGAACACTGAAGCTTTCTTT
CDR3: CAIRMGTLNTEAFF

size: many
D: .
V: TRBV27
J: TRBJ1-1
DNA: TGTGCCACCCGAAAAAATACAGATTCCACTGAAGCTTTCTTT
CDR3: CATRKNTDSTEAFF